This entry concerns a single T cell receptor beta chain. The sample belongs to a study of shared T cell receptors in the human thymus. The protocol was immunoSEQ multiplex PCR, while the TCRdb copy is restricted to in-frame clones and leaves out a portion. The table records 540,000 or so clones, 78% of them present only once. This sample was also put to use in a study of human thymus T cells. This second study says: Related research examined unrelated individuals and reported that their thymic repertoires overlapped highly.

This receptor was taken from a boy in the first two years of life with a congenital heart defect. The sequenced sample consisted of thymocytes.

CDR3 DNA: TGTGCCAGCAGCGTGGGCGGGAGCGAGGACAATGAGCAGTTCTTC. This gives the protein CASSVGGSEDNEQFF. The chain links TRBV9 to TRBJ2-1; 7 positions match TRBD2. The germline CDR1 and CDR2 sequences are SGDLS and YYNGEE. The CDR3 totals 15 residues. The J segment lost 5 bases and the V segment lost 2 bases, leaving 7 bases of the junction unmatched. Based on the CDR3 plus reference TRBV9 and TRBJ2-1, the full variable domain is DSGVTQTPKHLITATGQRVTLRCSPRSGDLSVYWYQQSLDQGLQFLIQYYNGEERAKGNILERFSAQQFPDLHSELNLSSLELGDSALYFCASSVGGSEDNEQFFGPGTRLTVL.